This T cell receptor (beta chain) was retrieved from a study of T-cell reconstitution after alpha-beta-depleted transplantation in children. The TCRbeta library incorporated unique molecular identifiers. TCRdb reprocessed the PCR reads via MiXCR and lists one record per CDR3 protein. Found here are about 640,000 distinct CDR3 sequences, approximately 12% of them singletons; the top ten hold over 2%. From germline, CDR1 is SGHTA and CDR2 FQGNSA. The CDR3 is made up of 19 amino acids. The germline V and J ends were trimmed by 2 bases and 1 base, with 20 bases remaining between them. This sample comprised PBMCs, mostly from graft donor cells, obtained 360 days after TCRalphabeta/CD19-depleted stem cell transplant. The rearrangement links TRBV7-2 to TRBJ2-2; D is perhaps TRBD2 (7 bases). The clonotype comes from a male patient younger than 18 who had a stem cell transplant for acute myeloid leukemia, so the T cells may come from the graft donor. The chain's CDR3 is CASSLSPGGRTQNTGELFF. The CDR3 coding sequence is TGTGCCAGCAGCTTATCGCCGGGGGGCCGTACCCAGAACACCGGGGAGCTGTTTTTT. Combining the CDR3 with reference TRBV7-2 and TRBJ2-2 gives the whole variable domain GAGVSQSPSNKVTEKGKDVELRCDPISGHTALYWYRQSLGQGLEFLIYFQGNSAPDKSGLPSDRFSAERTGGSVSTLTIQRTQQEDSAVYLCASSLSPGGRTQNTGELFFGEGSRLTVL.